What follows are 21 T cell receptor beta chains derived from one specimen sequenced in a study of blood T cell repertoires in COVID-19. Produced via immunoSEQ multiplex PCR; TCRdb's table is partial and in-frame only. The table has 25,000 to 35,000 clones, roughly 80% seen once. The sample consisted of peripheral blood. The receptors originated from a woman aged 65 to 85 with active or convalescent COVID-19.

The genes are TRBV3-1 (or the pseudogene TRBV3-2) and TRBJ2-7, with D perhaps matching TRBD2 (6 bases). The V gene's germline CDR1 is LGHDT and CDR2 YNNKEL (reference sequence). V shed 1 base and J shed 4 bases, with 14 bases lying between them. The CDR3 has 15 residues. The CDR3 DNA reads TGTGCCAGCAGCCAAGTGCGGGGTGGGGATTACGAGCAGTACTTC. Its protein is CASSQVRGGDYEQYF.

This clone was seen a few times. V is TRBV2 and J is TRBJ1-2; a possible D gene is TRBD1 (5 bases). CDR1 and CDR2 (germline): SNHLY, FYNNEI. This CDR3 contains 15 residues. V was pared by 7 bases and J by 2 bases, with 17 bases between. CDR3 coding DNA: TGTGCCAGCACCTTACCTAAGACAGCGAACTATGGCTACACCTTC. It encodes CASTLPKTANYGYTF.

The gene calls are TRBV28 and TRBJ1-1; TRBD1 is a possible D gene (5 bases). Per germline, CDR1 MDHEN and CDR2 SYDVKM. Trimming stripped 5 bases from V and 1 base from J, with 11 bases between. This CDR3 comprises 14 residues. The CDR3 region has the DNA TGTGCCAGCAGTCCTCAGGGAGGGAACACTGAAGCTTTCTTT. This sequence encodes CASSPQGGNTEAFF.

This clone was counted a single time. The chain carries TRBV11-3 and TRBJ2-5; possibly TRBD1 for D (6 bases). The CDR3 has 15 residues. Trimming cost V 4 bases and J 5 bases, with 17 bases left between them. Germline V gene data show CDR1 as SGHNT and CDR2 as YENEEA. The DNA of the CDR3 is TGTGCCAGCAGCTCCGGGACACAACTGGAGGAGACCCAGTACTTC. Translating it yields CASSSGTQLEETQYF. Together with reference TRBV11-3 and TRBJ2-5, the CDR3 gives the full variable domain: EAGVVQSPRYKIIEKKQPVAFWCNPISGHNTLYWYLQNLGQGPELLIRYENEEAVDDSQLPKDRFSAERLKGVDSTLKIQPAELGDSAVYLCASSSGTQLEETQYFGPGTRLLVL.

The genes are TRBV9 and TRBJ1-2; maybe TRBD1 (6 bases). Deletions cut 4 bases from V and 8 bases from J, with 18 bases between. The length of the CDR3 is 14 residues. Germline lookup yields CDR1 SGDLS and CDR2 YYNGEE. The CDR3 bases are TGTGCCAGCAGCTCCGACCCAGGGGCCAGGGGCTACACCTTC. This codes for CASSSDPGARGYTF.

The genes are TRBV3-1 (or the pseudogene TRBV3-2) and TRBJ2-3, with 11 bases that match TRBD2. V trimming: 3 bases; J trimming: 6 bases; junction bases outside the gene matches: 8. The CDR3 totals 16 residues. Germline V CDR1 and CDR2: LGHDT, YNNKEL (reference sequence). The CDR3, as DNA: TGTGCCAGCAGCCATCGTAGCGGGAGGGCCTCGGATACGCAGTATTTT. Its protein is CASSHRSGRASDTQYF.

This chain links TRBV6-5 with TRBJ1-6; TRBD1 is a possible D gene (5 bases). The CDR3 runs 16 residues. Germline values: CDR1 MNHEY, CDR2 SVGAGI. V lost 0 bases, J lost 8 bases, and 14 bases lay in between. The CDR3 DNA sequence: TGTGCCAGCAGTTACTCTACGGCAGGGTTGGATTCACCCCTCCACTTT. Amino acid sequence: CASSYSTAGLDSPLHF.

The chain links TRBV27 to TRBJ2-7; TRBD2 matches 8 bases. The CDR3 extends over 14 amino acids. V was clipped by 5 bases and J by 2 bases; unmatched bases: 5. Germline V gives CDR1 MNHEY, CDR2 SMNVEV (reference sequence). This CDR3 reads CASSQIAGPYEQYF. The DNA for the CDR3 is TGTGCCAGCAGTCAAATAGCGGGACCCTACGAGCAGTACTTC.

This chain connects TRBV11-2 to TRBJ2-1, with 11 bases fitting TRBD2. CDR1 and CDR2 (germline): SGHAT, FQNNGV. The CDR3 has 15 residues. The V and J ends lost 3 bases and 6 bases, in that order; junction bases with no gene match: 4. The CDR3 region is CASSFGLAGANEQFF. In nucleotides, the CDR3 is TGTGCCAGCAGCTTCGGACTAGCGGGTGCCAATGAGCAGTTCTTC.

The chain links TRBV19 to TRBJ2-5; 10 nucleotides agree with TRBD2. Germline V gene data show CDR1 as LNHDA and CDR2 as SQIVND (reference sequence). Trimming at V came to 3 bases and at J to 1 base, leaving 5 bases not matched to a gene. The CDR3 contains 16 residues. The DNA of the CDR3 is TGTGCCAGTAGTATCGGGCTAGCGGGGGCCCAAGAGACCCAGTACTTC. This translates into CASSIGLAGAQETQYF.

V usage is TRBV2 and J usage is TRBJ1-5; perhaps TRBD1 as D (5 bases). The V gene lost 4 bases and the J gene lost 4 bases, with 11 bases spanning the gap. The CDR3 is made up of 14 amino acids. Germline lookup yields CDR1 SNHLY and CDR2 FYNNEI. This chain's CDR3 is CASSGSGKNQPQHF. The CDR3 bases are TGTGCCAGCAGTGGGTCAGGGAAGAATCAGCCCCAGCATTTT. Full variable domain (remainder filled in from reference TRBV2 and TRBJ1-5): EPEVTQTPSHQVTQMGQEVILRCVPISNHLYFYWYRQILGQKVEFLVSFYNNEISEKSEIFDDQFSVERPDGSNFTLKIRSTKLEDSAMYFCASSGSGKNQPQHFGDGTRLSIL.

The V call is TRBV5-4, the J call TRBJ2-7; D is possibly TRBD1 (6 bases). CDR1 and CDR2 (germline): SGHNT, YYREEE (reference sequence). CDR3 size: 15 residues. V dropped 0 bases and J dropped 4 bases, with 14 bases sitting between them. CDR3 amino acids: CASSLAPGHIYEQYF. The CDR3 DNA follows: TGTGCCAGCAGCTTGGCCCCGGGACACATTTACGAGCAGTACTTC. Combining the CDR3 with reference TRBV5-4 and TRBJ2-7 gives the whole variable domain ETGVTQSPTHLIKTRGQQVTLRCSSQSGHNTVSWYQQALGQGPQFIFQYYREEENGRGNFPPRFSGLQFPNYSSELNVNALELDDSALYLCASSLAPGHIYEQYFGPGTRLTVT.

The chain links TRBV9 to TRBJ1-1; D unresolved. The CDR3 is 14 residues long. Germline V lookup: CDR1 SGDLS, CDR2 YYNGEE. The V gene lost 0 bases and the J gene lost 1 base, with 7 bases spanning the gap. The CDR3 DNA reads TGTGCCAGCAGCGTAGCACATGGGAACACTGAAGCTTTCTTT. Amino acid sequence: CASSVAHGNTEAFF.

V is TRBV5-1 and J is TRBJ2-5; D perhaps matches TRBD2 (6 bases). Looked up from germline, CDR1 is SGHRS and CDR2 is YFSETQ. The CDR3 consists of 15 residues. Deletions cut 0 bases from V and 4 bases from J, with 13 bases between. The CDR3 DNA follows: TGCGCCAGCAGCTTGGATGGGGACTCCAGAGAGACCCAGTACTTC. This codes for CASSLDGDSRETQYF.

The chain joins TRBV19 to TRBJ2-1; 13 nucleotides line up with TRBD2. Losses at the gene ends were 4 bases for V and 8 bases for J; bases not matched to a gene: 5. Germline CDR1 and CDR2: LNHDA and SQIVND (reference sequence). The CDR3 is 15 residues long. Here the CDR3 DNA reads TGTGCCAGTAGTACCGGACTAGCGGGAGTCCATGAGCAGTTCTTC. It encodes CASSTGLAGVHEQFF.

The V gene is TRBV6-5, the J gene TRBJ1-2, with 7 bases that match TRBD1. The CDR3 runs to 15 residues. V dropped 6 bases and J dropped 4; count of bases not matched to a gene: 11. From germline, CDR1 is MNHEY and CDR2 SVGAGI. CDR3 in amino acids: CASSRRQGLFYGYTF. As DNA, the CDR3 is TGTGCCAGCAGCCGCCGACAGGGTCTGTTCTATGGCTACACCTTC.

J is TRBJ1-2 and V is TRBV27; D is unclear. The germline V and J ends were trimmed by 1 base and 8 bases, with 17 bases remaining between them. The CDR3 runs to 15 residues. Germline CDR1 reads MNHEY; CDR2 reads SMNVEV (reference sequence). DNA for the CDR3: TGTGCCAGCAGTTTATATCTGGGATTTTCGGGGGGCTACACCTTC. Protein product: CASSLYLGFSGGYTF.

V and J are TRBV27 and TRBJ2-7; TRBD2 matches 7 bases. V gave up 9 bases and J gave up 3 bases; unmatched junction bases: 14. CDR1 and CDR2 (germline): MNHEY, SMNVEV (reference sequence). This CDR3 is 15 amino acids long. CDR3 bases: TGTGCCAGGAGAGGAGTCGGACTAGATTTCTACGAGCAGTACTTC. Translation gives CARRGVGLDFYEQYF.

This clone was observed a single time. This rearrangement joins TRBV10-2 to TRBJ1-2; TRBD1 is a possible D gene (5 bases). V was clipped by 7 bases and J by 1 base, with 13 bases between them. This CDR3 has 14 amino acids. The germline V gene encodes CDR1 WSHSY and CDR2 SAAADI. CDR3 DNA sequence: TGCGCCAGCACTATGACAGACTTTAACTATGGCTACACCTTC. Translation: CASTMTDFNYGYTF.

The rearrangement uses TRBV2 and TRBJ1-6; TRBD1 matches 8 bases. The CDR3 contains 17 residues. The ends lost 4 bases at V and 7 bases at J; junction bases unmatched: 12. Germline CDR1 SNHLY, CDR2 FYNNEI. The CDR3 DNA reads as TGTGCCAGCAGTGCGATGGGGGGACAGGTTCTGAATTCACCCCTCCACTTT. The encoded protein is CASSAMGGQVLNSPLHF.

J is TRBJ2-2 and V is TRBV9; D is undetermined. The germline V gene has CDR1 SGDLS and CDR2 YYNGEE. V lost 0 bases and J lost 1, with 7 bases in between. CDR3 length: 15 amino acids. This CDR3 reads CASSVGHENTGELFF. In DNA, the CDR3 is TGTGCCAGCAGCGTAGGGCACGAGAACACCGGGGAGCTGTTTTTT.